This T cell receptor beta chain comes out of a study of CD8 T cells in Susac syndrome. Trimming left V 0 bases short and J 3 bases short, with 8 bases between. Germline V gives CDR1 GTSNPN, CDR2 SVGIG (reference sequence). The CDR3 is 13 amino acids. Reverse transcription used about 0.45 to 1 ug RNA and random hexamers. TCRdb analysed the immunoSEQ multiplex PCR reads with MiXCR anew, one entry per CDR3 protein. Of more than 100,000 distinct CDR3 sequences in the sample, about 95% were seen once. Specimen: CD8+ T cells from PBMCs. The chain recombines TRBV30 with TRBJ1-1, with D uncertain. The source of this sequence is a human donor with Susac syndrome. The CDR3 loop is CAWSVEGYTEAFF. The CDR3 coding sequence is TGTGCCTGGAGTGTGGAGGGATACACTGAAGCTTTCTTT.